This paragraph covers one T cell receptor beta chain sequence. Antigen: not known. The data originate from a study of cytomegalovirus exposure and HLA in healthy donors. A multiplex PCR was run with 60 Vbeta primers and 13 Jbeta primers. TCRdb's table, derived via immunoSEQ multiplex PCR, lists solely in-frame clones and lacks some. The table includes around 52,000 clones, around 83% detected once. The study, taken as a whole, reports: The authors enumerated 150 to 200 TCR beta chains as linked to cytomegalovirus.

This sequence originates from a man in his forties in good health and CMV-seronegative. The material sequenced was PBMCs.

Here the CDR3 reads CATHVDRRYGYTF. The DNA of the CDR3 is TGTGCCACCCACGTCGACAGGCGCTATGGCTACACCTTC. The chain carries TRBV6-1 and TRBJ1-2, with TRBD1 as a possible D gene (6 bases). CDR1 and CDR2 (germline): MNHNS, SASEGT. V was shortened by 10 bases and J by 4 bases, with 16 bases between the two germline ends. The CDR3 extends over 13 amino acids.